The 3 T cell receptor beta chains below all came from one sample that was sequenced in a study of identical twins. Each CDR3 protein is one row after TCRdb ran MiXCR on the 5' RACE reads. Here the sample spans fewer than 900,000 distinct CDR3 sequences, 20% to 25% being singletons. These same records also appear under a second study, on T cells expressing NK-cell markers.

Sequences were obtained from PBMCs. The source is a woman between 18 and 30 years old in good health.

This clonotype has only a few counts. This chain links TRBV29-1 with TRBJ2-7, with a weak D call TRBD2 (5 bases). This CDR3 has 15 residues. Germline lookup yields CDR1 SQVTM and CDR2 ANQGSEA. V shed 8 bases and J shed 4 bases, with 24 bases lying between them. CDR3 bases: TGCAGCACCAACCCCGAGGGTTGGGGAAGTTACGAGCAGTACTTC. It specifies CSTNPEGWGSYEQYF.

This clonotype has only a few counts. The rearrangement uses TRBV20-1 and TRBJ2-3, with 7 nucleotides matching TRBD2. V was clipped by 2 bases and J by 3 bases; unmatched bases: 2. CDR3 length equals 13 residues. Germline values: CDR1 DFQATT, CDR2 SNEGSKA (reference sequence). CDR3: CSARQGGTDTQYF. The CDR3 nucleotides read TGCAGTGCTAGACAGGGAGGGACAGATACGCAGTATTTT.

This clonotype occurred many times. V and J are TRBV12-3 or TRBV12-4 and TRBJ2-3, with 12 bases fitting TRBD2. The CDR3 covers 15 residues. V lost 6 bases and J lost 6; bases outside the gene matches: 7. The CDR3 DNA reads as TGTGCCAGCAGCCGACTAGCGGGAGCTTCGGATACGCAGTATTTT. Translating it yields CASSRLAGASDTQYF.